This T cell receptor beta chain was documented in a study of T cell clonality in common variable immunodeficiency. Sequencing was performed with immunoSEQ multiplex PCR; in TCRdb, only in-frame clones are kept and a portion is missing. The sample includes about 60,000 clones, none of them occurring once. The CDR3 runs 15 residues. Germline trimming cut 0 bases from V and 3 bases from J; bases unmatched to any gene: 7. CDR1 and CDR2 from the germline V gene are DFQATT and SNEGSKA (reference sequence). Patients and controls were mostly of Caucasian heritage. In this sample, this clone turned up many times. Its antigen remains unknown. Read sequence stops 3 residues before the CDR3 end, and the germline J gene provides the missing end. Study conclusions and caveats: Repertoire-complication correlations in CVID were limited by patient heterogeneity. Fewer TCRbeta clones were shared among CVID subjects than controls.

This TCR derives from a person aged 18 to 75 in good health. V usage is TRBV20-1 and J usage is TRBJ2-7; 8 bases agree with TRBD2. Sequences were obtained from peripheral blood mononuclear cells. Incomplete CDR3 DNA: TGCAGTGCTAGAGATCTCGGGACTAGTGGCTACGAG. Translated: CSARDLGTSGYE. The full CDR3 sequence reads CSARDLGTSGYEQYF.